This T cell receptor beta chain is drawn from a study of blood T cell repertoires in COVID-19. Across the study: Material from acute and convalescent COVID-19 was sourced from the United States, Italy and Spain. Nucleic acid was either cDNA or gDNA, and it came from T cells, B-cell-depleted T cells, or PBMCs.

Source study methods: It was from reference gene primer amplification that nucleated cell counts were estimated. Method: immunoSEQ multiplex PCR; TCRdb's copy keeps in-frame clones and lacks some. That table is the source of V, J and clone size, and D and trimming were worked out from the DNA. This table has more than 75,000 clones, 70% to 90% appearing once. The sequencing sample was made of peripheral blood. The TCR was taken from a woman aged 80 or over with acute or convalescent COVID-19.

The CDR3 loop reads CAWSHRGGRGDEQFF. The CDR3 nucleotides are TGTGCCTGGAGTCACCGCGGCGGGAGGGGCGATGAGCAGTTCTTC. V usage is TRBV30 and J usage is TRBJ2-1; 9 bases agree with TRBD2. Germline CDR1 GTSNPN, CDR2 SVGIG (reference sequence). The CDR3 sequence is 15 residues long. The J segment lost 8 bases and the V segment lost 2 bases, leaving 10 bases of the junction unmatched. The whole variable domain, filled in from reference TRBV30 and TRBJ2-1, reads SQTIHQWPATLVQPVGSPLSLECTVEGTSNPNLYWYRQAAGRGLQLLFYSVGIGQISSEVPQNLSASRPQDRQFILSSKKLLLSDSGFYLCAWSHRGGRGDEQFFGPGTRLTVL.